This entry lists 18 T cell receptor beta chains sequenced from one sample in a study of vaccination effects on CD4 cells after COVID-19. No antigens are known for them. Produced via immunoSEQ multiplex PCR; TCRdb's table is partial and in-frame only. The data contain about 74,000 clones, over 60% of them singletons. A 10-day culture period preceded the isolation of CD4+ T cells. Sequenced here: CD4+ T cells from PBMCs cultured without peptide, sampled before COVID-19 vaccination. These receptors came from a human donor who received a COVID-19 vaccine.

CDR3 sequence reads: CASSLGLRLAKNIQYF. The CDR3, as DNA: TGCGCCAGCAGCTTGGGATTACGGCTAGCCAAAAACATTCAGTACTTC. The rearrangement links TRBV5-1 to TRBJ2-4; unclear D gene. With 0 bases removed from V and 0 bases from J, the gap between germline ends came to 10 bases. The CDR3 totals 16 residues. CDR1 is SGHRS and CDR2 is YFSETQ in the germline V gene.

The V call is TRBV11-1, the J call TRBJ2-5; TRBD1 matches at 8 bases. CDR3 length: 14 residues. Trimming took 4 bases from V and 4 from J; bases not matched to a gene: 5. Germline values: CDR1 SGHAT, CDR2 FQDESV (reference sequence). The CDR3 protein is CASSSTTGVETQYF. The CDR3, as DNA: TGTGCCAGCAGCTCCACGACAGGGGTAGAGACCCAGTACTTC.

A few counts support this clone. This chain joins TRBV7-2 and TRBJ1-1, with TRBD1 identical over 8 bases. This CDR3 is built from 14 residues. Trimming removed 4 bases from V and 0 bases from J; junction bases left unmatched: 1. Germline V gene lookup returns CDR1 SGHTA and CDR2 FQGNSA. This CDR3 is CASSSTGVNTEAFF. The CDR3 nucleotides read TGTGCCAGCAGCTCGACAGGGGTGAACACTGAAGCTTTCTTT. Together with reference TRBV7-2 and TRBJ1-1, the CDR3 gives the full variable domain: GAGVSQSPSNKVTEKGKDVELRCDPISGHTALYWYRQSLGQGLEFLIYFQGNSAPDKSGLPSDRFSAERTGGSVSTLTIQRTQQEDSAVYLCASSSTGVNTEAFFGQGTRLTVV.

J is TRBJ2-2 and V is TRBV2; D remains unclear. The germline V gene has CDR1 SNHLY and CDR2 FYNNEI. This CDR3 contains 15 residues. Trimming left V 3 bases short and J 1 base short, with 9 bases between. In DNA form, the CDR3 reads TGTGCCAGCAGTGACGAGAGACGGAACACCGGGGAGCTGTTTTTT. This gives the protein CASSDERRNTGELFF.

The V call is TRBV9, the J call TRBJ1-2; TRBD1 might be the D (5 bases). Trimming removed 4 bases from V and 4 bases from J, with 14 bases in between. There are 14 residues in the CDR3. Per germline, CDR1 SGDLS and CDR2 YYNGEE. Here the CDR3 reads CASSPRFDSYGYTF. Written as DNA, the CDR3 is TGTGCCAGCAGCCCGCGCTTTGACAGCTATGGCTACACCTTC.

This clone showed up just once. V gene TRBV6-2 or TRBV6-3 combines with J gene TRBJ1-5; 7 bases line up with TRBD1. This CDR3 has 15 amino acids. CDR1 is MNHEY and CDR2 is SVGEGT in the germline V gene. Trimming at V came to 6 bases and at J to 4 bases, leaving 9 bases not matched to a gene. CDR3 in amino acids: CASSRQTGQNQPQHF. DNA for the CDR3: TGTGCCAGCAGCCGACAGACAGGGCAAAATCAGCCCCAGCATTTT.

The chain employs TRBV5-8 and TRBJ1-3; no firm D call. V was shortened by 0 bases and J by 9 bases, with 22 bases between the two germline ends. CDR1 and CDR2 (germline): SGHTS, YDEGEE. The CDR3 is made up of 17 amino acids. The CDR3 sequence is CASSLVRLAEPITTIYF. The CDR3 nucleotides read TGTGCCAGCAGCTTGGTGAGGTTGGCGGAGCCGATCACCACCATATATTTT.

The CDR3 region is CASSNYSNQPQHF. Here the CDR3 DNA reads TGTGCCAGCTCGAATTATAGCAATCAGCCCCAGCATTTT. The rearrangement links TRBV18 to TRBJ1-5; D remains unclear. V was shortened by 6 bases and J by 0 bases, with 6 bases between the two germline ends. Per the germline V gene, CDR1 is KGHSH and CDR2 is LQKENI. The CDR3 is 13 amino acids.

V gene TRBV15 combines with J gene TRBJ2-3, with D possibly matching TRBD1 (6 bases). Germline-derived CDR1 and CDR2 are LNHNV and YYDKDF (reference sequence). The V end lost 1 base, the J end lost 0 bases, and 11 bases lay between the germline ends. This CDR3 has 16 amino acids. The DNA for the CDR3 is TGTGCCACCAGCAGAGCTGGGGGCCGTAGCACAGATACGCAGTATTTT. It encodes CATSRAGGRSTDTQYF. Variable domain in full (rest from reference TRBV15 and TRBJ2-3): DAMVIQNPRYQVTQFGKPVTLSCSQTLNHNVMYWYQQKSSQAPKLLFHYYDKDFNNEADTPDNFQSRRPNTSFCFLDIRSPGLGDTAMYLCATSRAGGRSTDTQYFGPGTRLTVL.

This chain joins TRBV2 and TRBJ1-5; a possible D gene is TRBD1 (5 bases). CDR1 and CDR2 (germline): SNHLY, FYNNEI. This CDR3 is built from 14 residues. The V end lost 1 base, the J end lost 4 bases, and 8 bases lay between the germline ends. CDR3 loop: CASSEGRGNQPQHF. The CDR3 coding sequence is TGTGCCAGCAGTGAAGGACGGGGGAATCAGCCCCAGCATTTT.

This clone has a handful of counts. This chain connects TRBV24-1 to TRBJ2-5; tentative D call: TRBD1 (5 bases). The CDR3 extends over 13 amino acids. V lost 3 bases and J 5 bases, leaving 9 bases between the germline ends. Germline V gene data show CDR1 as KGHDR and CDR2 as SFDVKD. The CDR3 spells CATSDQGLETQYF. The CDR3 DNA is TGTGCCACCAGTGATCAGGGTCTCGAGACCCAGTACTTC.

The chain recombines TRBV7-2 with TRBJ1-3; D is uncertain. The germline gives CDR1 SGHTA, CDR2 FQGNSA. V was pared by 3 bases and J by 5 bases, with 8 bases between. This CDR3 contains 13 residues. CDR3 loop: CASSLGNRNTIYF. The CDR3 DNA reads as TGTGCCAGCAGCTTGGGGAACCGAAACACCATATATTTT.

This clone turned up a few times. CDR3 sequence: CASSQSGGGDTEAFF. In DNA form, the CDR3 reads TGTGCCAGCAGCCAATCAGGTGGGGGCGACACTGAAGCTTTCTTT. The chain carries TRBV7-6 and TRBJ1-1; D perhaps matches TRBD1 (6 bases). Germline V lookup: CDR1 SGHVS, CDR2 FNYEAQ. This CDR3 spans 15 amino acids. The V gene lost 5 bases and the J gene lost 3 bases, with 16 bases spanning the gap.

The chain combines TRBV24-1 with TRBJ2-3, with 7 nucleotides matching TRBD1. Germline V gene sequence: CDR1 KGHDR, CDR2 SFDVKD. The length of the CDR3 is 14 residues. The V gene end was trimmed by 1 base and the J gene end by 5 bases; junction bases not matched to a gene: 2. CDR3 sequence reads: CATSDFSGGDTQYF. CDR3 nucleotides: TGTGCCACCAGTGATTTTTCAGGGGGAGATACGCAGTATTTT.

This clone was seen more than once but under ten times. This sequence joins TRBV5-4 and TRBJ2-2; no clear D gene. Germline values: CDR1 SGHNT, CDR2 YYREEE (reference sequence). CDR3 length: 13 residues. Deletions cut 0 bases from V and 4 bases from J, with 4 bases between. The CDR3 DNA reads TGTGCCAGCAGCTTGGGGGTCACCGGGGAGCTGTTTTTT. Protein sequence: CASSLGVTGELFF.

The rearrangement uses TRBV5-5 and TRBJ1-2; a possible D gene is TRBD1 (5 bases). Between the trimmed V and J ends, which lost 1 base and 3 bases, there was a span of 10 bases. Per germline, CDR1 SGHKS and CDR2 YYEKEE (reference sequence). CDR3 length: 14 amino acids. Written as DNA, the CDR3 is TGTGCCAGCAGCTTGACAGGAGCGGACTATGGCTACACCTTC. It yields the protein CASSLTGADYGYTF.

The chain uses TRBV7-2 and TRBJ2-3; D remains ambiguous. Trimming shortened V by 5 bases and J by 1 base, and 10 bases separated the two germline ends. The CDR3 totals 14 residues. Germline CDR1 reads SGHTA; CDR2 reads FQGNSA. CDR3 in DNA: TGTGCCAGCAGCACCCGCTGGGGCACAGATACGCAGTATTTT. Its protein is CASSTRWGTDTQYF.

This chain connects TRBV7-3 to TRBJ2-5; 8 nucleotides agree with TRBD2. Trimming removed 5 bases from V and 5 bases from J; junction bases left unmatched: 10. The V gene's germline CDR1 is SGHTA and CDR2 FQGTGA. The CDR3 has 15 residues. The chain's CDR3 is CASSHTRGATETQYF. CDR3 DNA sequence: TGTGCCAGCAGCCATACGCGGGGGGCCACGGAGACCCAGTACTTC.